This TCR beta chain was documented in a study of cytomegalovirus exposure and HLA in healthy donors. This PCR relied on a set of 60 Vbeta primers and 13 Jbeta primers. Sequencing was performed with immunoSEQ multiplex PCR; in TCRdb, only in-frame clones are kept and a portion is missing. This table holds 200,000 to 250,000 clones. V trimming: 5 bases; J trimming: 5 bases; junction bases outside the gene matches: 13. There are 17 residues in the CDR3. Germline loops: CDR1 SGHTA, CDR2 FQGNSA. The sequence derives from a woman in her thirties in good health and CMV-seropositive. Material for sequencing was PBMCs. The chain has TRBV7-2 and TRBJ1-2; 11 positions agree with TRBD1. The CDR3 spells CASSPTGTGGLGYGYTF. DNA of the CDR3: TGTGCCAGCAGCCCTACCGGGACAGGGGGTCTTGGGTATGGCTACACCTTC.